These T cell receptor beta chains were read from a single sample in a study of identical twins. MiXCR, applied by TCRdb to the 5' RACE reads, yields one record per CDR3 protein. The sample has approximately 220,000 distinct CDR3 sequences; around a tenth are singletons. The specimen was memory (CD45RO+) T cells sorted from blood. Every receptor here comes from a woman between 18 and 29 years old in good health. CDR3s include the opening cysteine and the closing phenylalanine or tryptophan. A D gene is named only where the DNA matches it firmly. The listing skips clone size in some rows; elsewhere it reads once, few, many or a size class.

D gene	clone size	V gene	J gene	CDR3 DNA	CDR3 protein
TRBD1	many	TRBV29-1	TRBJ2-7	TGCAGCGTCATTCCGGGACAGGGGAGGGAGCAGTACTTC	CSVIPGQGREQYF
-	few	TRBV20-1	TRBJ2-3	TGCAGTGCTAGTACCCCGAGGGGTAGCGCCGATACGCAGTATTTT	CSASTPRGSADTQYF
TRBD2	few	TRBV6-5	TRBJ2-3	TGTGCCAGCAGTTACTCAACAAAGACGGGACTAGCGGGAGATACGCAGTATTTT	CASSYSTKTGLAGDTQYF
-	-	TRBV6-1	TRBJ1-1	TGTGCCAGCACCACCGGCGGGACACCTATGAACACTGAAGCTTTCTTT	CASTTGGTPMNTEAFF
-	-	TRBV3-1	TRBJ1-1	TGTGCCAGCAGCCAAGAAGTTTTTACGGCGTCGAAAGCTTTCTTT	CASSQEVFTASKAFF
-	few	TRBV5-4	TRBJ1-4	TGTGCCACCCGGGGGGCAACTAATGAAAAACTGTTTTTT	CATRGATNEKLFF
TRBD2	-	TRBV20-1	TRBJ2-7	TGCAGTGCTAGGAGGACTAGCGGGAGAGGTTACGAGCAGTACTTC	CSARRTSGRGYEQYF
-	-	TRBV7-2	TRBJ2-1	TGTGCCACCGACGGGTTGAGCTCCTACAATGAGCAGTTCTTC	CATDGLSSYNEQFF
TRBD1	-	TRBV10-3	TRBJ1-2	TGTGCCATCAAGGACAGGGCTGATGGCTACACCTTC	CAIKDRADGYTF
-	-	TRBV4-3	TRBJ2-4	TGCGCCAGCAGCCAAGTTCGGAGTCTAGCCAAAAACATTCAGTACTTC	CASSQVRSLAKNIQYF
-	few	TRBV12-3/TRBV12-4	TRBJ2-2	TGTGCCAGCAGTGTCGTTGGGTTCACCGGGGAGCTGTTTTTT	CASSVVGFTGELFF
TRBD2	few	TRBV27	TRBJ2-6	TGTGCCAGCAGTTTAACGGCAGGGAGGGCTGGGGCCAACGTCCTGACTTTC	CASSLTAGRAGANVLTF
TRBD1	many	TRBV29-1	TRBJ1-3	TGCAGCGCGGTGGACAGGTTGAGCTCTGGAAACACCATATATTTT	CSAVDRLSSGNTIYF
TRBD2	few	TRBV27	TRBJ2-5	TGTGCCAGCAGTCAGCGGGGGGTCGGGACCCAGTACTTC	CASSQRGVGTQYF
TRBD2	many	TRBV7-2	TRBJ2-7	TGTGCCAGCAGCTTGGAGCGGGAGTCCGGATACGAGCAGTACTTC	CASSLERESGYEQYF
-	many	TRBV5-1	TRBJ1-4	TGCGCCAGCAGCTTGGTCCAGGGTCACGAAAAACTGTTTTTT	CASSLVQGHEKLFF
-	-	TRBV12-3/TRBV12-4	TRBJ2-7	TGTGCCAGCAAAATCGGAGTCGGGGAGCAGTACTTC	CASKIGVGEQYF
-	-	TRBV9	TRBJ2-7	TGTGCCAGCAGCGTAGAACCCGCAGGTAGCTCCTACGAGCAGTACTTC	CASSVEPAGSSYEQYF
TRBD2	many	TRBV11-2	TRBJ2-3	TGTGCCAGCAGCTTAACCCTGGGACTAGCGGGGGTCCATGACACAGATACGCAGTATTTT	CASSLTLGLAGVHDTDTQYF
-	few	TRBV7-2	TRBJ2-1	TGTGCCAGCAGCTTAGAGGCGGACTACAATGAGCAGTTCTTC	CASSLEADYNEQFF
-	few	TRBV6-2/TRBV6-3	TRBJ2-2	TGTGCCAGCAGTTACCAACGGGGTGCCGGGGAGCTGTTTTTT	CASSYQRGAGELFF
-	-	TRBV25-1	TRBJ1-1	TGTGCCAGCAGTGAATCAGTGGGTACTGAAGCTTTCTTT	CASSESVGTEAFF
TRBD1	many	TRBV7-2	TRBJ2-3	TGTGCCAGCAGCTTACGGACAGGGGGCACAGATACGCAGTATTTT	CASSLRTGGTDTQYF
-	few	TRBV7-9	TRBJ2-6	TGTGCCAGCAGCCCCGGCACCTCTGGGGCCAACGTCCTGACTTTC	CASSPGTSGANVLTF
-	many	TRBV2	TRBJ1-1	TGTGCCAGCAGTGTCCCGCGGGGCACTGAAGCTTTCTTT	CASSVPRGTEAFF
-	few	TRBV20-1	TRBJ2-3	TGCAGTGCTACCGCAGGGAAGAGCACAGATACGCAGTATTTT	CSATAGKSTDTQYF
TRBD2	many	TRBV20-1	TRBJ2-3	TGCAGTGCCCCTAGCGGGGGGGAGGTAACAGATACGCAGTATTTT	CSAPSGGEVTDTQYF
TRBD2	-	TRBV20-1	TRBJ2-5	TGCAGTGCCCAGCAAGCGGGAGGAGAGACCCAGTACTTC	CSAQQAGGETQYF
TRBD1	few	TRBV6-1	TRBJ1-5	TGTGCCAGCAGGCTGGACAGGGACGGTCAGCCCCAGCATTTT	CASRLDRDGQPQHF
TRBD2	few	TRBV3-1	TRBJ2-1	TGTGCCAGCAGCTACGGGACTAGCGGTTTCTACAATGAGCAGTTCTTC	CASSYGTSGFYNEQFF
-	few	TRBV12-3/TRBV12-4	TRBJ2-2	TGTGCCAGCAATCCCAGGGATACGTCCACCGGGGAGCTGTTTTTT	CASNPRDTSTGELFF
TRBD2	-	TRBV4-2	TRBJ2-3	TGTGCCAGCAGCCATACCGACTCGCGGGGGGGCCCCTCTAGCACAGATACGCAGTATTTT	CASSHTDSRGGPSSTDTQYF
TRBD2	many	TRBV20-1	TRBJ2-1	TGCAGTGCTATTTTAGCGGGCTACAATGAGCAGTTCTTC	CSAILAGYNEQFF
-	-	TRBV29-1	TRBJ1-1	TGCAGCGTCCAGACAGTGGAAGCTTTCTTT	CSVQTVEAFF
-	few	TRBV9	TRBJ2-7	TGTGCCAGCAGCGTCCGGGCGGGGTCCTACGAGCAGTACTTC	CASSVRAGSYEQYF
-	-	TRBV10-2	TRBJ2-2	TGCGCCAGCAGCCGAGGGACTGCAAGCGGGGAGCTGTTTTTT	CASSRGTASGELFF
-	-	TRBV7-9	TRBJ2-5	TGTGCCAGCAGCCTAGCCAGAGGGAGGCTACAAGAGACCCAGTACTTC	CASSLARGRLQETQYF
-	many	TRBV10-3	TRBJ2-3	TGTGCCATCAGTGGTCCCACCACCACAGATACGCAGTATTTT	CAISGPTTTDTQYF
TRBD2	many	TRBV12-3/TRBV12-4	TRBJ2-1	TGTGCCAGCAGCCTACTAGCGGGGTACGTGGAGCAGTTCTTC	CASSLLAGYVEQFF
TRBD1	-	TRBV28	TRBJ1-4	TGTGCCTCCCGACAGGGAGACGAAAAACTGTTTTTT	CASRQGDEKLFF
TRBD2	many	TRBV18	TRBJ2-5	TGTGCCAGCTCACGTACTAGCGGGGGTCCAGAGACCCAGTACTTC	CASSRTSGGPETQYF
TRBD1	-	TRBV5-1	TRBJ1-5	TGCGCCAGCAGCAGTGGGGCGACAGGGGGCAATCAGCCCCAGCATTTT	CASSSGATGGNQPQHF
-	-	TRBV5-1	TRBJ2-3	TGCGCCAGCAGCAGACGGACTCCGGGGGATACGCAGTATTTT	CASSRRTPGDTQYF
-	-	TRBV20-1	TRBJ2-5	TGCAGTGCTAATGCTGGGGGCGGCCCCCGGCAAGAGACCCAGTACTTC	CSANAGGGPRQETQYF
TRBD1	-	TRBV5-1	TRBJ2-1	TGCGCCAGCAGCTTAGTTGTTACTACAGGGGGCCCTTACAATGAGCAGTTCTTC	CASSLVVTTGGPYNEQFF
-	-	TRBV28	TRBJ2-3	TGTGCCAGCAGTATTCCAGACGGGAGATTAGCAGATACGCAGTATTTT	CASSIPDGRLADTQYF
-	-	TRBV7-8	TRBJ1-1	TGTGCCAGCAGCTTAAGGCAGGGGTTTTTGAACACTGAAGCTTTCTTT	CASSLRQGFLNTEAFF
TRBD2	-	TRBV12-3/TRBV12-4	TRBJ2-7	TGTGCCAGCTCACCGGGACTAGCCTTCTACGAGCAGTACTTC	CASSPGLAFYEQYF
TRBD1	-	TRBV3-1	TRBJ2-1	TGTGCCAGCAGCCAAGGACAGGGACGATGGAATGAGCAGTTCTTC	CASSQGQGRWNEQFF
-	few	TRBV12-3/TRBV12-4	TRBJ1-2	TGTGCCAGCAGGTGGGACACCACCGACTATGGCTACACCTTC	CASRWDTTDYGYTF